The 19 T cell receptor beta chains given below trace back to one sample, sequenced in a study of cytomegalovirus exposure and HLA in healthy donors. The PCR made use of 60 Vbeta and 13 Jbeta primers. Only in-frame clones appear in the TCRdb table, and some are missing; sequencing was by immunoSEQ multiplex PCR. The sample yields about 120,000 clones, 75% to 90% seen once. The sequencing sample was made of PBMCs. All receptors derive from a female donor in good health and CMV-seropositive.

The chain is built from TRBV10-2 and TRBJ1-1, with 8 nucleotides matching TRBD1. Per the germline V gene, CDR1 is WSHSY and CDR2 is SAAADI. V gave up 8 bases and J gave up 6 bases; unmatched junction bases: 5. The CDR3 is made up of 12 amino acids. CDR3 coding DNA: TGCGCCAGCCGGCAGGGGGCCGCTGAAGCTTTCTTT. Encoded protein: CASRQGAAEAFF.

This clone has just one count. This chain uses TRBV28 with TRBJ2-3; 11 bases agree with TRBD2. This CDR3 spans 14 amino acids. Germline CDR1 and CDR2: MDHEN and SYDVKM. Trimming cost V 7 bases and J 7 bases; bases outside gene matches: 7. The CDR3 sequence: CASNIIAGGNTQYF. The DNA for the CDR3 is TGTGCCAGCAATATCATAGCGGGGGGGAATACGCAGTATTTT. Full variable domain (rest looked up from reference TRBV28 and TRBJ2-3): DVKVTQSSRYLVKRTGEKVFLECVQDMDHENMFWYRQDPGLGLRLIYFSYDVKMKEKGDIPEGYSVSREKKERFSLILESASTNQTSMYLCASNIIAGGNTQYFGPGTRLTVL.

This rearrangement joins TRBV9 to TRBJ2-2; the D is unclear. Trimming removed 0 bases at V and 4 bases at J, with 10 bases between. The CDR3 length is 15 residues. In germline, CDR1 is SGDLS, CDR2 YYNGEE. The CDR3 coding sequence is TGTGCCAGCAGCGTAGGTCCTAGTTCCACCGGGGAGCTGTTTTTT. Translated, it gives CASSVGPSSTGELFF. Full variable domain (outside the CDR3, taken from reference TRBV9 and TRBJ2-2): DSGVTQTPKHLITATGQRVTLRCSPRSGDLSVYWYQQSLDQGLQFLIQYYNGEERAKGNILERFSAQQFPDLHSELNLSSLELGDSALYFCASSVGPSSTGELFFGEGSRLTVL.

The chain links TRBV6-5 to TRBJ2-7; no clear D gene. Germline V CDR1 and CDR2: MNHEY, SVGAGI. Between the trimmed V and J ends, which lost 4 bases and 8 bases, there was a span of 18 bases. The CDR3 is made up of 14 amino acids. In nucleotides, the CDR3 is TGTGCCAGCAGTTCCTCTTCTTACACGCGGAAGCAGTACTTC. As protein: CASSSSSYTRKQYF.

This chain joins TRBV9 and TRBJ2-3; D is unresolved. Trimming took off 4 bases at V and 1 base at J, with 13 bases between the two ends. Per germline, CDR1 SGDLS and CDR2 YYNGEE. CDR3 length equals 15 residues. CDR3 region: CASSPRGTGTDTQYF. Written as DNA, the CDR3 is TGTGCCAGCAGCCCCCGTGGTACAGGCACAGATACGCAGTATTTT.

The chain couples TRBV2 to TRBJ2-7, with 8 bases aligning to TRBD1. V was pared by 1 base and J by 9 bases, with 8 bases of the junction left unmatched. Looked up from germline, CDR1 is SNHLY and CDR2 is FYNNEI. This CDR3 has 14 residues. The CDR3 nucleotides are TGTGCCAGCAGTGAAGGGACAGGGTATTCTGGGCAGTACTTC. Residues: CASSEGTGYSGQYF.

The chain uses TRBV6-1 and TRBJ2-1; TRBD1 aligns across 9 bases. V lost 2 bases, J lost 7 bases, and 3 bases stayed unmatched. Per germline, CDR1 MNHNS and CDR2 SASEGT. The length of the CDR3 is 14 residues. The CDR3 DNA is TGTGCCAGCAGTGAAACAGGGGGCCGGAATGAGCAGTTCTTC. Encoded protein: CASSETGGRNEQFF.

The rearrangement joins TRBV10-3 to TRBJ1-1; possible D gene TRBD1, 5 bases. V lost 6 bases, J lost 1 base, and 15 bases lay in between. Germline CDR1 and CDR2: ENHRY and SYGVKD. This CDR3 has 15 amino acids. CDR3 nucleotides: TGTGCCATCAGCGGGGCCCCGGGGGGGAACACTGAAGCTTTCTTT. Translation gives CAISGAPGGNTEAFF.

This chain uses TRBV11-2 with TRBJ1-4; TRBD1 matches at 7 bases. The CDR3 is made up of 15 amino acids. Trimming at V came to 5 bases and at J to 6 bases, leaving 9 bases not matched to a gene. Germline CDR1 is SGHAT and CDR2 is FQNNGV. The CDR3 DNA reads TGTGCCAGCAGCCTCAGGGGGTACGGTCATGAAAAACTGTTTTTT. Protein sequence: CASSLRGYGHEKLFF. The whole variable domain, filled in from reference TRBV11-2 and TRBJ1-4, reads EAGVAQSPRYKIIEKRQSVAFWCNPISGHATLYWYQQILGQGPKLLIQFQNNGVVDDSQLPKDRFSAERLKGVDSTLKIQPAKLEDSAVYLCASSLRGYGHEKLFFGSGTQLSVL.

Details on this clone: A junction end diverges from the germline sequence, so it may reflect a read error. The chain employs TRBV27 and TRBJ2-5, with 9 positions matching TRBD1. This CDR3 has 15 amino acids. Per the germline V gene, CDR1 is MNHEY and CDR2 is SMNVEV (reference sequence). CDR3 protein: CASGLWTGAMETQYF. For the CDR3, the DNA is TGTGCCAGCGGTTTATGGACAGGGGCTATGGAGACCCAGTACTTC.

CDR3 loop: CATRSPDKGYTF. DNA of the CDR3: TGTGCCACCCGATCCCCCGACAAAGGCTACACCTTC. The chain recombines TRBV6-5 with TRBJ1-2; D not certain. The CDR3 consists of 12 residues. The germline V and J ends were trimmed by 10 bases and 8 bases, with 17 bases remaining between them. Germline V gene lookup returns CDR1 MNHEY and CDR2 SVGAGI.

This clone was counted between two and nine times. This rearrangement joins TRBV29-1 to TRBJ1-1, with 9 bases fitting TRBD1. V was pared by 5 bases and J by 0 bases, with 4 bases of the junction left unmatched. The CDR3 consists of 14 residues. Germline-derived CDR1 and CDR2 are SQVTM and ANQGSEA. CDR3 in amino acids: CSVRTGAMNTEAFF. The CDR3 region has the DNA TGCAGCGTTAGGACAGGGGCCATGAACACTGAAGCTTTCTTT.

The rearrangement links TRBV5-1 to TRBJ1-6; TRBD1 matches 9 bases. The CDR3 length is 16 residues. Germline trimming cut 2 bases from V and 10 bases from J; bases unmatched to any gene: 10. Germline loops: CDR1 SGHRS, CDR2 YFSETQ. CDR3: CASSLNTGTGRSPLHF. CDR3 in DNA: TGCGCCAGCAGCTTAAATACCGGGACAGGGAGATCACCCCTCCACTTT.

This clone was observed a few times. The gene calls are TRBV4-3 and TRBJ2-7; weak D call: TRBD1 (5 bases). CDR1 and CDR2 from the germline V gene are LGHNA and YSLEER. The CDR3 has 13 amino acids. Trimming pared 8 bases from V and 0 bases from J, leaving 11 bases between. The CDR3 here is CASQTENSYEQYF. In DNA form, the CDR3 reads TGCGCCAGCCAGACAGAAAACTCCTACGAGCAGTACTTC.

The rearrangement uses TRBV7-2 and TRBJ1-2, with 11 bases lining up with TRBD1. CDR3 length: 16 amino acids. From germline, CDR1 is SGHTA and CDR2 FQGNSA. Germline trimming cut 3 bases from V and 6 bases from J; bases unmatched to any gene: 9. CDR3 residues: CASSFDYGTGGDGYTF. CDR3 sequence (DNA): TGTGCCAGCAGCTTTGATTATGGGACAGGGGGAGATGGCTACACCTTC.

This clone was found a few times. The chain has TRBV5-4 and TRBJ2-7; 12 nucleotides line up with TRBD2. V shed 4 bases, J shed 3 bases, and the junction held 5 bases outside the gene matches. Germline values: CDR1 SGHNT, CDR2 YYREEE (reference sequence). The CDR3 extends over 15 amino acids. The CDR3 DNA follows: TGTGCCAGCAGCGATCGACTAGCGGGGGTCTACGAGCAGTACTTC. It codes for CASSDRLAGVYEQYF.

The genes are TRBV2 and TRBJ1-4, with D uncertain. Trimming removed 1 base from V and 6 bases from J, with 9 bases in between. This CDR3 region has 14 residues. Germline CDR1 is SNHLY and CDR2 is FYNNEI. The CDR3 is CASSEGRFDEKLFF. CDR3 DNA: TGTGCCAGCAGTGAAGGGAGGTTTGATGAAAAACTGTTTTTT.

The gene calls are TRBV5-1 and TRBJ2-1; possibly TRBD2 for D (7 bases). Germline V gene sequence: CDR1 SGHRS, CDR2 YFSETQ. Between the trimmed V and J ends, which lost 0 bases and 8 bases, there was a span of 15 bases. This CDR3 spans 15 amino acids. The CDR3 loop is CASSLVGGRGDEQFF. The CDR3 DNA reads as TGCGCCAGCAGCTTGGTGGGGGGGCGCGGGGATGAGCAGTTCTTC.

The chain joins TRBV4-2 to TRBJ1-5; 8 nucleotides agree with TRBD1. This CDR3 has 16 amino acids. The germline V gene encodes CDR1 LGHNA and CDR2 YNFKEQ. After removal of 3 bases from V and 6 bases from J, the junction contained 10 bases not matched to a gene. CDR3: CASSQASGGAGQPQHF. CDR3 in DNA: TGTGCCAGCAGCCAGGCTTCAGGGGGCGCGGGTCAGCCCCAGCATTTT.